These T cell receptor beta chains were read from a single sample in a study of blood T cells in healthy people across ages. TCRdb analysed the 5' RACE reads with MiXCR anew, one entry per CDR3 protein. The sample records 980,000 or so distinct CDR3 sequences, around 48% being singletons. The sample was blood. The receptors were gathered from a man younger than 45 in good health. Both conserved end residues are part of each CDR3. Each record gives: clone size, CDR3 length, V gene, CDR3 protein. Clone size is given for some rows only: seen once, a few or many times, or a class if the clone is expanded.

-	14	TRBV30	CAWSFLALTDTQYF
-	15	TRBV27	CASSLSPLGGAEQYF
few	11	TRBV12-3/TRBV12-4	CASRLDREAFF
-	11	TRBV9	CASSVDHTQYF
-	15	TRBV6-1	CASSTPGRGDTEAFF
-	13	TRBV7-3	CASSPPPRREQFF
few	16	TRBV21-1	CASKVLWDRGTDTQYF
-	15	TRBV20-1	CSARDPRGAQETQYF
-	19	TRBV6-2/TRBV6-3	CASSYPLGLAGGLQETQYF
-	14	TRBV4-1	CASSQATANYGYTF
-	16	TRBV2	CASSEISATSTDTQYF
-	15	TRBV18	CASSDQGRDSGGYTF
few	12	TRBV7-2	CASSSQLNEQFF
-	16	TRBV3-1	CASSQEGRRLSYEQYF
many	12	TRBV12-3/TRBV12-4	CASSVRTDTQYF
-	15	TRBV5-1	CASSLQGTSYNEQFF
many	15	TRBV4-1	CASSQVAGYQETQYF
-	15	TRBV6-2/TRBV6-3	CASRLSGGARNEQFF
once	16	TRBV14	CASSQDNGGTQETQYF
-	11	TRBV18	CAGKAGETQYF
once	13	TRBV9	CASSPEDRFGQYF
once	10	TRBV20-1	CSGRRDGYTF
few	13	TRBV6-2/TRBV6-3	CASSYDRGIPQHF
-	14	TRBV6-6	CASTNRDRVETQYF
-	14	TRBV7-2	CASSSTGPSYEQYF
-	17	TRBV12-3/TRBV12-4	CASSPGTGTIRGEKLFF
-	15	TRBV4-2	CASSQDGATNEKLFF